The source of this T cell receptor beta chain is a study of naive and memory T cell subsets. Study results and limitations: In CD4 and CD8 cells, diversity dropped from naive through EMRA.

Both TRBC1 and TRBC2 were covered by a beta constant-region primer of two equimolar oligonucleotides. TCRdb itself ran the UMI-ligation and nested PCR reads through MiXCR, one entry per CDR3 protein. Here the sample spans 130,000 to 150,000 distinct CDR3 sequences, about a sixth being singletons. Overnight CMV lysate stimulation of fresh PBMCs defined donor CMV status by CD4+ IFNgamma. In the case of this clonotype: No antigen is known for it.

Germline-derived CDR1 and CDR2 are SGHRS and YFSETQ. The CDR3 runs 12 residues. Trimming took off 3 bases at V and 4 bases at J, with 7 bases between the two ends. Sequenced: naive CD4+ T cells from blood. The chain couples TRBV5-1 to TRBJ1-2, with D possibly matching TRBD1 (5 bases). The TCR originated in a human donor in good health. CDR3 residues: CASSYDSYGYTF. In DNA form, the CDR3 reads TGCGCCAGCAGCTATGACAGCTATGGCTACACCTTC.